This T cell receptor beta chain was found in a study of identical twins. Germline CDR1 reads ENHRY; CDR2 reads SYGVKD. This CDR3 region has 16 residues. V was pared by 6 bases and J by 1 base, with 19 bases between. This clonotype was observed a few times. Template switching, a step in the protocol, added a universal primer site, and cDNA carried unique molecular identifiers. In TCRdb, the 5' RACE reads were re-called with MiXCR into one record per CDR3 protein. The top ten hold around 0.57% of the sample, which has 350,000 to 600,000 distinct CDR3 sequences, 12% to 15% seen once. These data were also reused for a study on yellow fever vaccine responses in identical twins.

The clonotype originates from a woman under 30 in good health. Sequenced input: CD4+ T cells sorted from blood. V and J are TRBV10-3 and TRBJ2-7; D may correspond to TRBD1 or TRBD2 (7 bases each). CDR3 in amino acids: CAIRAQTGRGSYEQYF. CDR3 DNA: TGTGCCATCAGAGCTCAGACAGGGAGGGGTTCCTACGAGCAGTACTTC.